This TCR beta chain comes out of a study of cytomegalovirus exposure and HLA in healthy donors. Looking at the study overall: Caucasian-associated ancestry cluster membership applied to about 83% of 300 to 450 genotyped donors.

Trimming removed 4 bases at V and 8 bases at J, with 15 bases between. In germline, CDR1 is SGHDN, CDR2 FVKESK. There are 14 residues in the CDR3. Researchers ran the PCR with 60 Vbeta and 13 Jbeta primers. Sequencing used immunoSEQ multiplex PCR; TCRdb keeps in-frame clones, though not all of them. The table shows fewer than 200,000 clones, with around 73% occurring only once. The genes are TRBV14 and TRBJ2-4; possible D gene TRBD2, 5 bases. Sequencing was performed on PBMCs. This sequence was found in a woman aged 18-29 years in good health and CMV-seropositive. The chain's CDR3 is CASSPRTGGDIQYF. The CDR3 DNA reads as TGTGCCAGCAGCCCGCGGACCGGAGGAGACATTCAGTACTTC.